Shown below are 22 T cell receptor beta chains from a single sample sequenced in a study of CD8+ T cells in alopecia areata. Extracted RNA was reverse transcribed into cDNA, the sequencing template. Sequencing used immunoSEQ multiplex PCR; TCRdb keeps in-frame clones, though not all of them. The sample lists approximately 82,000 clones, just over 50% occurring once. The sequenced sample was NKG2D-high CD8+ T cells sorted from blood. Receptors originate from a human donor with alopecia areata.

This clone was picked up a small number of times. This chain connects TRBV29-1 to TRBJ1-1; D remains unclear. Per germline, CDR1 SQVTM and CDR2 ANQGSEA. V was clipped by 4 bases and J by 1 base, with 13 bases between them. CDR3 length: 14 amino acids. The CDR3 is CSVAQPTSNTEAFF. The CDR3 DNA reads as TGCAGCGTTGCACAGCCGACCTCGAACACTGAAGCTTTCTTT.

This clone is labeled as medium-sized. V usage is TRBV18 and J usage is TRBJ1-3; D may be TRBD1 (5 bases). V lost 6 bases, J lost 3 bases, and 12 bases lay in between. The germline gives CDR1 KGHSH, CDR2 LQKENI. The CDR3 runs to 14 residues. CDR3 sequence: CASSPDIIGNTIYF. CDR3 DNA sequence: TGTGCCAGCTCCCCGGACATCATTGGAAACACCATATATTTT.

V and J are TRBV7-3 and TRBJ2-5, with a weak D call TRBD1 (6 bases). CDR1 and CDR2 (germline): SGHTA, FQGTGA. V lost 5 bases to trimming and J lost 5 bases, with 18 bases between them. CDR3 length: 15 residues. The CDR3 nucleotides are TGTGCCAGCAGCCTTCTTCAGGGGCCGAGGGAGACCCAGTACTTC. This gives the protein CASSLLQGPRETQYF.

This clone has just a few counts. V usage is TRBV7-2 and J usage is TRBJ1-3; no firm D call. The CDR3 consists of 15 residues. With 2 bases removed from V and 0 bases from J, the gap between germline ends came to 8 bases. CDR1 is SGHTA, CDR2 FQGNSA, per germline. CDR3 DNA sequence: TGTGCCAGCAGCTTAATGGCAGTCTCTGGAAACACCATATATTTT. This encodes CASSLMAVSGNTIYF.

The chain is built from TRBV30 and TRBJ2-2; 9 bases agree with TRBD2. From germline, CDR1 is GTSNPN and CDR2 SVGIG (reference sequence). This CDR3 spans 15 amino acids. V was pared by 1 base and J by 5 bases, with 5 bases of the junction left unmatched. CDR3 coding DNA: TGTGCCTGGAGTGGGGGACTAGCCGCGACCGGGGAGCTGTTTTTT. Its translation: CAWSGGLAATGELFF. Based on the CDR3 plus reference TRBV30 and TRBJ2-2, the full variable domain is SQTIHQWPATLVQPVGSPLSLECTVEGTSNPNLYWYRQAAGRGLQLLFYSVGIGQISSEVPQNLSASRPQDRQFILSSKKLLLSDSGFYLCAWSGGLAATGELFFGEGSRLTVL.

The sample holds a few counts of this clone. The CDR3 DNA sequence: TGCAGCGTAAGGGGGGATGACTACGTGGAGTACTTC. Translating it yields CSVRGDDYVEYF. The J gene is TRBJ2-7, the V gene TRBV29-1, with D perhaps being TRBD1 or TRBD2 (6 bases each). There are 12 residues in the CDR3. Trimming left V 6 bases short and J 11 bases short, with 20 bases between. CDR1 and CDR2 (germline): SQVTM, ANQGSEA.

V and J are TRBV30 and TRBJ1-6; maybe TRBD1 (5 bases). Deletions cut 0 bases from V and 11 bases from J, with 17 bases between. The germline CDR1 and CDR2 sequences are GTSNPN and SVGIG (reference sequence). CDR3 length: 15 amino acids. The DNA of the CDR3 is TGTGCCTGGAGTGTACTCCCGGCAGGGAGGACACCCCTCCACTTT. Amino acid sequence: CAWSVLPAGRTPLHF. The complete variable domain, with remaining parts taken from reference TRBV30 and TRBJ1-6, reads SQTIHQWPATLVQPVGSPLSLECTVEGTSNPNLYWYRQAAGRGLQLLFYSVGIGQISSEVPQNLSASRPQDRQFILSSKKLLLSDSGFYLCAWSVLPAGRTPLHFGNGTRLTVT.

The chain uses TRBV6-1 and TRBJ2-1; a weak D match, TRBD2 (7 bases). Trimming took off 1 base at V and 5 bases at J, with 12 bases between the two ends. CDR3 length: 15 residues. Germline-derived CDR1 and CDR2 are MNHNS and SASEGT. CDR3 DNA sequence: TGTGCCAGCAGTGAAGTTGGGGGGGGCCACAATGAGCAGTTCTTC. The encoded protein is CASSEVGGGHNEQFF.

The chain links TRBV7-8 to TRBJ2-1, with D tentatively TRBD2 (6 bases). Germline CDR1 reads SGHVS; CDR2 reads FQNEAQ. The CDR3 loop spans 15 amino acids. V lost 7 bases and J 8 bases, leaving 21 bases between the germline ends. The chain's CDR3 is CASTIGTLESDEQFF. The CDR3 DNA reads TGTGCCAGCACCATTGGGACTCTGGAAAGCGATGAGCAGTTCTTC.

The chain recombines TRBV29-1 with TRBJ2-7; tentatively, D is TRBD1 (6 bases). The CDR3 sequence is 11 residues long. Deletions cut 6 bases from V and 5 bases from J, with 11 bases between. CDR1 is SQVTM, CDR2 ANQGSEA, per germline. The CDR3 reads CSVPGTNEQYF. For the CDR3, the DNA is TGCAGCGTACCCGGGACAAACGAGCAGTACTTC.

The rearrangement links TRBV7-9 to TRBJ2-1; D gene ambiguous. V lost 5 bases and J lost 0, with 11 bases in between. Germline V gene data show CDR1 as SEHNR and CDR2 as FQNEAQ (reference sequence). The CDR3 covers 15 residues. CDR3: CASSVPVSSYNEQFF. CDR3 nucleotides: TGTGCCAGCAGCGTTCCAGTGAGCTCCTACAATGAGCAGTTCTTC.

The CDR3 DNA reads TGCGCCAGCAGCCGATTATTACCGGGACTAACGAATGAGCAGTTCTTC. The encoded protein is CASSRLLPGLTNEQFF. The gene calls are TRBV4-3 and TRBJ2-1; 7 bases map to TRBD2. V lost 4 bases and J lost 7; bases outside the gene matches: 13. The CDR3 sequence is 16 residues long. Per germline, CDR1 LGHNA and CDR2 YSLEER.

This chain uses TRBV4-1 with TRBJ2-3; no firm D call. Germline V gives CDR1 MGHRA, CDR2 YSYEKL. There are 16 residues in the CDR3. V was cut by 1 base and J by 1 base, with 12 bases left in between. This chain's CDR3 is CASSQVPRQGTDTQYF. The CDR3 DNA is TGCGCCAGCAGCCAAGTCCCGCGCCAGGGCACAGATACGCAGTATTTT.

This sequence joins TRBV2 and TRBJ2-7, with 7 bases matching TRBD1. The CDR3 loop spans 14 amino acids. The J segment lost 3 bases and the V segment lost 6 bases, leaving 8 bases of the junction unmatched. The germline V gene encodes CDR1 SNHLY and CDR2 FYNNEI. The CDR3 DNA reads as TGTGCCAGCAGCGAAACTGACAGGGTCTACGAGCAGTACTTC. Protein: CASSETDRVYEQYF.

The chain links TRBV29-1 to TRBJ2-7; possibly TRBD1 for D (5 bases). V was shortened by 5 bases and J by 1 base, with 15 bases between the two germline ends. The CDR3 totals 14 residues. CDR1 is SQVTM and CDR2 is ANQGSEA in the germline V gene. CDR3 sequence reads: CSVQGRETSYEQYF. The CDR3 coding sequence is TGCAGCGTTCAAGGCAGGGAAACTTCCTACGAGCAGTACTTC.

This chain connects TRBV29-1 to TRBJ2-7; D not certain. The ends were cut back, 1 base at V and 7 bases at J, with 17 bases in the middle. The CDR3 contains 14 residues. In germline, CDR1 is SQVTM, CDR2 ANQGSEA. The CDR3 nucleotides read TGCAGCGTTGAAGTAGCCAGTACGGGTGGAGAGCAGTACTTC. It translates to CSVEVASTGGEQYF.

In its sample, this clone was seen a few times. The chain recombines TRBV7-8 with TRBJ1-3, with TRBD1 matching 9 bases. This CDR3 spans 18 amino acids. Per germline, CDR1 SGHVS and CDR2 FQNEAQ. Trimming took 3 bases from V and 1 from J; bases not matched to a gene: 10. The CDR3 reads CASSLEGDRDISGNTIYF. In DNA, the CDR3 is TGTGCCAGCAGCTTGGAAGGGGACAGGGATATATCTGGAAACACCATATATTTT. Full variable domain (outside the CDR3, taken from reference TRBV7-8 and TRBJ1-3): GAGVSQSPRYKVAKRGQDVALRCDPISGHVSLFWYQQALGQGPEFLTYFQNEAQLDKSGLPSDRFFAERPEGSVSTLKIQRTQQEDSAVYLCASSLEGDRDISGNTIYFGEGSWLTVV.

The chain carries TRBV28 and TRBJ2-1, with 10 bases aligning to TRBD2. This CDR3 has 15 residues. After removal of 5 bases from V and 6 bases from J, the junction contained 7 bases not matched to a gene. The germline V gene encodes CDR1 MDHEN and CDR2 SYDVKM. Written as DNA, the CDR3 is TGTGCCAGCAGTCCCTCACTAGCGGGACGCAATGAGCAGTTCTTC. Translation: CASSPSLAGRNEQFF.

In nucleotides, the CDR3 is TGCAGCGTTGATGTGCCCTGGGGGGCCGGGGAGCTGTTTTTT. The encoded protein is CSVDVPWGAGELFF. The rearrangement joins TRBV29-1 to TRBJ2-2; D may be TRBD2 (6 bases). Germline loops: CDR1 SQVTM, CDR2 ANQGSEA. V was pared by 3 bases and J by 6 bases, with 14 bases between. This CDR3 contains 14 residues.

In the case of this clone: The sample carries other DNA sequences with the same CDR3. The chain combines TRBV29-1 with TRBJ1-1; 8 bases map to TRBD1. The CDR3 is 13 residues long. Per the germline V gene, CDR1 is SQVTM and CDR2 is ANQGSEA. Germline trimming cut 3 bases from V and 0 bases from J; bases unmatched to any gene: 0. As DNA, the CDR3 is TGCAGCGTTGACAGGGGGCTGAACACTGAAGCTTTCTTT. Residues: CSVDRGLNTEAFF.

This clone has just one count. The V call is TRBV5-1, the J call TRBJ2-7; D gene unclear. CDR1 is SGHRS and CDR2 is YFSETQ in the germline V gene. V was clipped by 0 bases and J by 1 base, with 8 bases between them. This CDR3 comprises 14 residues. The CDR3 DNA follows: TGCGCCAGCAGCTTGGTACAGCTTTCCTACGAGCAGTACTTC. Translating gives CASSLVQLSYEQYF.

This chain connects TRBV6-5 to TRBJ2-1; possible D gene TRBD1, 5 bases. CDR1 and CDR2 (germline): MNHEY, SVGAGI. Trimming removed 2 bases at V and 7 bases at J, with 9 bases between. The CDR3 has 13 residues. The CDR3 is CASSYGAVNEQFF. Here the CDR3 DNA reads TGTGCCAGCAGTTACGGGGCCGTGAATGAGCAGTTCTTC.